Following are 11 T cell receptor beta chains from one sample sequenced in a study of Tregs in tolerant kidney transplant recipients. Some clones are missing from TCRdb's copy, which holds only in-frame ones; the method was immunoSEQ multiplex PCR. This table has 90,000 to 120,000 clones, around 90% appearing once. Sample: CD4+ T cells from blood, taken before the transplant. These TCRs come from a human donor who received a combined kidney and bone marrow transplant.

The V and J genes are TRBV7-9 and TRBJ1-4; D perhaps matches TRBD1 (6 bases). Trimming cost V 5 bases and J 4 bases, with 17 bases left between them. CDR3 length: 16 residues. Germline assignment: CDR1 SEHNR and CDR2 FQNEAQ (reference sequence). In DNA, the CDR3 is TGTGCCAGCAGCGCCTTTGTGGGGACATATAATGAAAAACTGTTTTTT. The encoded protein is CASSAFVGTYNEKLFF.

CDR3: CASSPHPQGSFSGNTIYF. The CDR3 DNA reads TGTGCCAGCAGCCCCCACCCACAGGGATCCTTCTCTGGAAACACCATATATTTT. This chain links TRBV9 with TRBJ1-3; TRBD1 is a possible D gene (6 bases). The CDR3 is 18 amino acids. V was trimmed by 4 bases and J by 0 bases, leaving 20 bases between them. In germline, CDR1 is SGDLS, CDR2 YYNGEE.

The chain has TRBV5-4 and TRBJ2-7; 7 nucleotides align to TRBD2. After removal of 0 bases from V and 0 bases from J, the junction contained 0 bases not matched to a gene. CDR1 and CDR2 (germline): SGHNT, YYREEE (reference sequence). The CDR3 has 14 amino acids. The CDR3 nucleotides read TGTGCCAGCAGCTTGGGGGGGGGCTCCTACGAGCAGTACTTC. Translated: CASSLGGGSYEQYF. Full variable domain (remainder filled in from reference TRBV5-4 and TRBJ2-7): ETGVTQSPTHLIKTRGQQVTLRCSSQSGHNTVSWYQQALGQGPQFIFQYYREEENGRGNFPPRFSGLQFPNYSSELNVNALELDDSALYLCASSLGGGSYEQYFGPGTRLTVT.

The chain couples TRBV7-2 to TRBJ1-1; 9 bases align to TRBD1. From germline, CDR1 is SGHTA and CDR2 FQGNSA. This CDR3 spans 12 amino acids. V was clipped by 6 bases and J by 6 bases; unmatched bases: 2. CDR3 in amino acids: CASSRQGAEAFF. CDR3 coding DNA: TGTGCCAGCAGTAGACAGGGGGCTGAAGCTTTCTTT. Using reference TRBV7-2 and TRBJ1-1 for the parts outside the CDR3, the full variable domain is GAGVSQSPSNKVTEKGKDVELRCDPISGHTALYWYRQSLGQGLEFLIYFQGNSAPDKSGLPSDRFSAERTGGSVSTLTIQRTQQEDSAVYLCASSRQGAEAFFGQGTRLTVV.

The chain is built from TRBV5-4 and TRBJ1-1; the match to TRBD1 covers 8 bases. The V and J ends lost 4 bases and 4 bases, in that order; junction bases with no gene match: 9. This CDR3 has 15 residues. Germline values: CDR1 SGHNT, CDR2 YYREEE (reference sequence). The CDR3 coding sequence is TGTGCCAGCAGCCCCCCCGGGACAGGTTTCACTGAAGCTTTCTTT. Residues: CASSPPGTGFTEAFF.

The genes are TRBV28 and TRBJ1-4; D not resolved. The CDR3 covers 14 residues. V was cut by 8 bases and J by 0 bases, with 10 bases left in between. Per germline, CDR1 MDHEN and CDR2 SYDVKM. Written as DNA, the CDR3 is TGTGCCAGCCTCCCGGGTCCAACTAATGAAAAACTGTTTTTT. Its protein is CASLPGPTNEKLFF.

The V call is TRBV19, the J call TRBJ1-2; 7 nucleotides agree with TRBD1. The junction had 14 bases not matched to a gene; V was cut back by 6 bases and J by 1 base. Germline V gives CDR1 LNHDA, CDR2 SQIVND (reference sequence). CDR3 length: 17 amino acids. The CDR3 sequence is CASRPQGRGLNNYGYTF. In DNA form, the CDR3 reads TGTGCCAGTAGGCCACAGGGGCGAGGTCTGAATAACTATGGCTACACCTTC.

The CDR3 DNA is TGTGCCTGGAGTATGGGTGGGCGAGTGACAGATACGCAGTATTTT. Its protein product is CAWSMGGRVTDTQYF. The chain couples TRBV30 to TRBJ2-3; D gene unclear. From germline, CDR1 is GTSNPN and CDR2 SVGIG (reference sequence). CDR3 length: 15 residues. V was trimmed by 2 bases and J by 3 bases, leaving 15 bases between them.

The chain joins TRBV5-4 to TRBJ1-2, with D possibly being TRBD1 (5 bases). The CDR3 consists of 13 residues. Germline-derived CDR1 and CDR2 are SGHNT and YYREEE (reference sequence). The ends were cut back, 0 bases at V and 6 bases at J, with 9 bases in the middle. The CDR3 region is CASSLEQVHGYTF. The DNA of the CDR3 is TGTGCCAGCAGCTTGGAACAGGTCCATGGCTACACCTTC.

The V call is TRBV11-2, the J call TRBJ1-2; D perhaps matches TRBD1 (5 bases). The CDR3 runs to 18 residues. The V end was cut by 5 bases, the J end by 6 bases, with 28 bases between. Germline CDR1 is SGHAT and CDR2 is FQNNGV. The CDR3 spells CASSPLSLRRVGDNGYTF. The CDR3 DNA is TGTGCCAGCAGCCCCCTTTCCCTGCGCAGGGTGGGCGATAATGGCTACACCTTC.

In this sample, this clone turned up a few times. The chain employs TRBV19 and TRBJ1-5; D not resolved. This CDR3 comprises 13 residues. CDR1 and CDR2 (germline): LNHDA, SQIVND (reference sequence). The germline V and J ends were trimmed by 1 base and 5 bases, with 6 bases remaining between them. The CDR3 spells CASSIAFDQPQHF. CDR3 nucleotide sequence: TGTGCCAGTAGTATAGCTTTTGATCAGCCCCAGCATTTT.